This record looks at one TCR beta chain sequence and its context. Antigen unknown. The data are from a study of monozygotic twins with inflammatory bowel disease. Overall study findings and caveats: Backing was not found for a single strong signal or clonotype associated with IBD.

Germline CDR1 is SSHAT and CDR2 is FNYEAQ (reference sequence). This CDR3 spans 17 amino acids. Following a re-call of the 5' RACE reads, TCRdb has one entry per CDR3 protein and lacks DNA. The sample shows about 330,000 distinct CDR3 sequences, and under 2.5% sits with its ten largest clones. The clonotype comes from a human donor with ulcerative colitis or Crohn's disease, or a healthy co-twin of an affected twin (not recorded which). Input material: blood. V usage is TRBV7-7 and J usage is TRBJ2-2; TCRdb's D call, TRBD2, is unchecked because there is no DNA. The CDR3 here is CACRSTSGGSNTGELFF.